This T cell receptor beta chain was observed in a study of cytomegalovirus exposure and HLA in healthy donors. Study-wide results and limits: Subsequent analysis of the 100 to 150 validation repertoires found a tendency for first-cohort TCR clusters to co-occur.

In its sample, this clone was seen once. The antigen remains undetermined. Only in-frame clones appear in the TCRdb table, and some are missing; sequencing was by immunoSEQ multiplex PCR. Among 100,000 to 150,000 clones listed, approximately 94% were seen once. The germline gives CDR1 SGHKS, CDR2 YYEKEE (reference sequence). The CDR3 runs to 16 residues. The V gene lost 2 bases and the J gene lost 0 bases, with 15 bases spanning the gap. This chain joins TRBV5-5 and TRBJ2-7, with a possible D match to TRBD1 (5 bases). The source of this sequence is a man younger than 35 in good health and CMV-seronegative. The sample comprised PBMCs. The CDR3 here is CASSFRQGSYSYEQYF. CDR3 DNA: TGTGCCAGCAGCTTTCGCCAGGGCAGTTACTCCTACGAGCAGTACTTC.